The T cell receptor (beta chain) under discussion was sequenced for a study of OX40 agonist ivuxolimab in advanced cancers. Turning to the study itself: Clinicians treated patients with ivuxolimab, an agonistic anti-OX40 (CD134) antibody. The study gave patients intravenous ivuxolimab at 0.01 to 10 mg/kg every 2 weeks. Findings of the study overall: The study found that CD8+ T cells averaged more expanded clones than CD4+. The investigators did not determine what antigen specificity the expanded peripheral T cells had.

Sequencing used immunoSEQ multiplex PCR; TCRdb keeps in-frame clones, though not all of them. The sample yields approximately 81,000 clones, around nine tenths seen once. Germline V gene sequence: CDR1 MNHNS, CDR2 SASEGT. V was shortened by 6 bases and J by 4 bases, with 12 bases between the two germline ends. This CDR3 contains 13 residues. This clone was counted a few times. Its antigen is undetermined. The source was CD4+ or CD8+ T cells sorted from blood, collected in a trial of the OX40 agonist ivuxolimab. The chain has TRBV6-1 and TRBJ1-1; D unresolved. This clonotype was obtained from an adult with an advanced solid tumor such as melanoma, head and neck, liver or kidney cancer. The CDR3 here is CASSRLGGTEAFF. The CDR3 DNA sequence: TGTGCCAGCAGCCGATTGGGCGGCACTGAAGCTTTCTTT.